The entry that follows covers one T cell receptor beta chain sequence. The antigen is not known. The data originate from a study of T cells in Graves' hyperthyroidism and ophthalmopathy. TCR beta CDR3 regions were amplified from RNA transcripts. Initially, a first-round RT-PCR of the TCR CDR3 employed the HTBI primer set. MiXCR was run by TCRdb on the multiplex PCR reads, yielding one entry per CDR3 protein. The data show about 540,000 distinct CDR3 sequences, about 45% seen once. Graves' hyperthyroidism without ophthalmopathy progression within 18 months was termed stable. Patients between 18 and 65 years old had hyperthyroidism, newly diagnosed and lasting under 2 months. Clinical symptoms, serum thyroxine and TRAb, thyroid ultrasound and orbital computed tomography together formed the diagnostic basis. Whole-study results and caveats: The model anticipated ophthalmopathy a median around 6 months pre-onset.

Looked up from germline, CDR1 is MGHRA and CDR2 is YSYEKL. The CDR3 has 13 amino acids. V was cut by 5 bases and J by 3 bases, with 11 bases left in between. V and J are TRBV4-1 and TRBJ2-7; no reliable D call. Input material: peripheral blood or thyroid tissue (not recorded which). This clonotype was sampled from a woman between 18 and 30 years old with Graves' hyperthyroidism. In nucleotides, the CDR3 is TGCGCCAGCAGCAGCTTGTCGGGCTACGAGCAGTACTTC. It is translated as CASSSLSGYEQYF.